What follows describes a single T cell receptor beta chain. The antigen remains unidentified. This may come from a read error, since a much larger clone is one base off. Looked up from germline, CDR1 is SEHNR and CDR2 is FQNEAQ (reference sequence). V gave up 6 bases and J gave up 0 bases, with 7 bases separating them. There are 13 residues in the CDR3. This sample is part of a study of beta chain features in type 1 diabetes. In the study overall: What patients shared with healthy donors was a similar profile of age, gender and cell yields. General study results and limits: At VDJ recombination sites, type 1 diabetes patients had fewer insertions and more deleted nucleotides. TCRB CDR3s from Type 1 diabetes patients were moderately but significantly shorter in all four CD4+ subsets.

Expressed TCRB transcripts got sequenced, as all isolated RNA was reverse transcribed. Some clones are missing from TCRdb's copy, which holds only in-frame ones; the method was immunoSEQ multiplex PCR. Here the sample spans hundreds of thousands of clones, about a sixth being singletons. Sequenced sample: naive CD4+ T cells from blood. The sequence was obtained from a man younger than 35 in good health. The chain has TRBV7-9 and TRBJ2-3; D is unclear. The chain's CDR3 is CASRITSTDTQYF. The CDR3 nucleotides read TGTGCCAGCAGGATAACTAGCACAGATACGCAGTATTTT.